The rows below give T cell receptor beta chains drawn from one sample of a study of blood T cell repertoires in COVID-19. Sequencing was performed with immunoSEQ multiplex PCR; in TCRdb, only in-frame clones are kept and a portion is missing. The data hold about 150,000 clones, with about four fifths observed a single time. Sample: peripheral blood. Source of these receptors: an elderly woman with acute or convalescent COVID-19. Each CDR3 is given with its conserved first and last residue. D genes are given only for firm matches. A clone size is listed for some rows: how often the clone was seen (once, few, many), or a class if it is expanded.

CDR3aa: CATEPGIFADSYEQYF; CDR3nt: TGTGCCACAGAACCGGGAATTTTCGCGGACTCCTACGAGCAGTACTTC; abundance: .; d_gene: .; j_gene: TRBJ2-7; v_gene: TRBV10-3
CDR3aa: CASSLGQLNYYSYNEQFF; CDR3nt: TGTGCCAGCAGCCTGGGACAGCTGAATTACTACTCCTACAATGAGCAGTTCTTC; abundance: .; d_gene: TRBD1; j_gene: TRBJ2-1; v_gene: TRBV6-2/TRBV6-3
CDR3aa: CASSPARDYNSPLHF; CDR3nt: TGCGCCAGCAGCCCCGCCCGGGACTATAATTCACCCCTCCACTTT; abundance: .; d_gene: .; j_gene: TRBJ1-6; v_gene: TRBV4-3
CDR3aa: CASSEATGWVQPQHF; CDR3nt: TGTGCCAGCAGTGAAGCGACAGGATGGGTTCAGCCCCAGCATTTT; abundance: .; d_gene: .; j_gene: TRBJ1-5; v_gene: TRBV6-1
CDR3aa: CASSHGRTGRNIQYF; CDR3nt: TGCGCCAGCAGCCACGGCCGGACAGGGCGGAACATTCAGTACTTC; abundance: .; d_gene: TRBD1; j_gene: TRBJ2-4; v_gene: TRBV4-1
CDR3aa: CASSPMTGGQGYTF; CDR3nt: TGTGCCAGCAGCCCTATGACAGGGGGCCAGGGCTACACCTTC; abundance: .; d_gene: TRBD1; j_gene: TRBJ1-2; v_gene: TRBV3-1/TRBV3-2
CDR3aa: CASSVTGVPEAFF; CDR3nt: TGTGCCAGCAGCGTGACAGGGGTCCCTGAAGCTTTCTTT; abundance: .; d_gene: TRBD1; j_gene: TRBJ1-1; v_gene: TRBV7-9
CDR3aa: CSATDYGYTF; CDR3nt: TGCAGTGCTACCGACTATGGCTACACCTTC; abundance: few; d_gene: .; j_gene: TRBJ1-2; v_gene: TRBV20-1
CDR3aa: CASSSGQFYNSPLHF; CDR3nt: TGTGCCAGTAGTAGCGGACAGTTCTATAATTCACCCCTCCACTTT; abundance: .; d_gene: .; j_gene: TRBJ1-6; v_gene: TRBV19
CDR3aa: CASTKWEGGYYEQYF; CDR3nt: TGCGCCAGCACCAAATGGGAGGGGGGATACTACGAGCAGTACTTC; abundance: few; d_gene: .; j_gene: TRBJ2-7; v_gene: TRBV5-1
CDR3aa: CASSERLAGLEQYF; CDR3nt: TGCGCCAGCAGCGAGAGACTAGCGGGGTTGGAGCAGTACTTC; abundance: .; d_gene: TRBD2; j_gene: TRBJ2-7; v_gene: TRBV4-3
CDR3aa: CASTLAGGPREQFF; CDR3nt: TGTGCCAGCACGCTAGCGGGGGGGCCACGTGAGCAGTTCTTC; abundance: .; d_gene: TRBD2; j_gene: TRBJ2-1; v_gene: TRBV5-4
CDR3aa: CASSLAGGYNTEAFF; CDR3nt: TGTGCCAGCAGCTTAGCAGGGGGCTACAACACTGAAGCTTTCTTT; abundance: .; d_gene: TRBD1; j_gene: TRBJ1-1; v_gene: TRBV7-9
CDR3aa: CASSIGQGSPLHF; CDR3nt: TGTGCCAGTAGTATCGGGCAGGGTTCACCCCTCCACTTT; abundance: .; d_gene: .; j_gene: TRBJ1-6; v_gene: TRBV19
CDR3aa: CAWSSTGF; CDR3nt: TGTGCCTGGAGTTCAACAGGTTTC; abundance: .; d_gene: .; j_gene: TRBJ1-2; v_gene: TRBV30
CDR3aa: CASSYLGTGTNGYTF; CDR3nt: TGTGCCAGCAGTTACCTCGGGACAGGGACGAATGGCTACACCTTC; abundance: once; d_gene: TRBD1; j_gene: TRBJ1-2; v_gene: TRBV6-2/TRBV6-3
CDR3aa: CASALFPLSNQPQHF; CDR3nt: TGTGCTAGTGCCCTATTCCCCTTAAGCAATCAGCCCCAGCATTTT; abundance: .; d_gene: .; j_gene: TRBJ1-5; v_gene: TRBV12-5
CDR3aa: CASSPLASTYNEQFF; CDR3nt: TGTGCCAGTAGCCCACTAGCGAGCACTTACAATGAGCAGTTCTTC; abundance: .; d_gene: TRBD2; j_gene: TRBJ2-1; v_gene: TRBV19
CDR3aa: CASSGTGLSGNTIYF; CDR3nt: TGTGCCAGTAGTGGAACAGGGCTCTCTGGAAACACCATATATTTT; abundance: .; d_gene: .; j_gene: TRBJ1-3; v_gene: TRBV19
CDR3aa: CASSLGTGFTGELFF; CDR3nt: TGTGCCAGCAGCTTAGGGACAGGGTTTACCGGGGAGCTGTTTTTT; abundance: .; d_gene: TRBD1; j_gene: TRBJ2-2; v_gene: TRBV7-9
CDR3aa: CAISDVESNYGYTF; CDR3nt: TGTGCCATCAGTGATGTAGAGTCCAACTATGGCTACACCTTC; abundance: .; d_gene: .; j_gene: TRBJ1-2; v_gene: TRBV10-3
CDR3aa: CASSAAVLGSVTGELFF; CDR3nt: TGTGCCAGCAGCGCAGCCGTGTTAGGCAGCGTCACCGGGGAGCTGTTTTTT; abundance: .; d_gene: .; j_gene: TRBJ2-2; v_gene: TRBV7-7
CDR3aa: CASSPTTGVYEQYF; CDR3nt: TGTGCCAGCTCACCTACGACAGGGGTCTACGAGCAGTACTTC; abundance: .; d_gene: TRBD1; j_gene: TRBJ2-7; v_gene: TRBV18
CDR3aa: CASNRDRGFTDTQYF; CDR3nt: TGTGCCAGTAACCGGGACAGGGGGTTCACAGATACGCAGTATTTT; abundance: .; d_gene: TRBD1; j_gene: TRBJ2-3; v_gene: TRBV19
CDR3aa: CSVLGGSTSTDTQYF; CDR3nt: TGCAGCGTTCTGGGGGGGTCTACCTCCACAGATACGCAGTATTTT; abundance: .; d_gene: TRBD2; j_gene: TRBJ2-3; v_gene: TRBV29-1
CDR3aa: CASSSIQGSEAFF; CDR3nt: TGTGCCAGCAGCTCGATACAGGGGTCTGAAGCTTTCTTT; abundance: .; d_gene: TRBD1; j_gene: TRBJ1-1; v_gene: TRBV7-9
CDR3aa: CASSPLAGFKAFF; CDR3nt: TGTGCCAGCAGCCCCTTGGCAGGGTTTAAAGCTTTCTTT; abundance: .; d_gene: .; j_gene: TRBJ1-1; v_gene: TRBV11-2
CDR3aa: CASSPDRRREQFF; CDR3nt: TGTGCCAGCAGCCCCGACAGAAGGCGTGAGCAGTTCTTC; abundance: .; d_gene: .; j_gene: TRBJ2-1; v_gene: TRBV7-2
CDR3aa: CASSQAQGAMNYGYTF; CDR3nt: TGTGCCAGCAGCCAAGCCCAGGGGGCGATGAACTATGGCTACACCTTC; abundance: .; d_gene: TRBD1; j_gene: TRBJ1-2; v_gene: TRBV3-1/TRBV3-2
CDR3aa: CATHGPNQGNTEAFF; CDR3nt: TGTGCCACCCATGGGCCTAATCAGGGGAACACTGAAGCTTTCTTT; abundance: few; d_gene: .; j_gene: TRBJ1-1; v_gene: TRBV19
CDR3aa: CASSTGTGGYNEQFF; CDR3nt: TGCGCCAGCAGCACTGGGACAGGGGGGTACAATGAGCAGTTCTTC; abundance: .; d_gene: TRBD1; j_gene: TRBJ2-1; v_gene: TRBV5-1
CDR3aa: CASSYSSEYYNEQFF; CDR3nt: TGTGCCAGCAGTTACTCTAGCGAGTATTACAATGAGCAGTTCTTC; abundance: once; d_gene: .; j_gene: TRBJ2-1; v_gene: TRBV6-5
CDR3aa: CASRMRGGGNQPQHF; CDR3nt: TGTGCCAGCAGAATGAGGGGGGGAGGCAATCAGCCCCAGCATTTT; abundance: few; d_gene: .; j_gene: TRBJ1-5; v_gene: TRBV6-5
CDR3aa: CASSPGRGQGTDTQYF; CDR3nt: TGTGCCAGCAGCCCCGGCAGAGGACAGGGCACAGATACGCAGTATTTT; abundance: .; d_gene: TRBD1; j_gene: TRBJ2-3; v_gene: TRBV6-6
CDR3aa: CASSGTVNEQFF; CDR3nt: TGTGCCAGCAGCGGGACAGTTAATGAGCAGTTCTTC; abundance: .; d_gene: TRBD1; j_gene: TRBJ2-1; v_gene: TRBV7-8
CDR3aa: CASIPTWTVNYNSPLHF; CDR3nt: TGTGCCAGCATACCAACTTGGACAGTTAACTATAATTCACCCCTCCACTTT; abundance: few; d_gene: .; j_gene: TRBJ1-6; v_gene: TRBV2
CDR3aa: CASSQWTGGGYTF; CDR3nt: TGCGCCAGCAGCCAATGGACAGGGGGAGGCTACACCTTC; abundance: .; d_gene: TRBD1; j_gene: TRBJ1-2; v_gene: TRBV4-1
CDR3aa: CATAATGGIETQYF; CDR3nt: TGCGCCACCGCTGCAACCGGGGGGATCGAGACCCAGTACTTC; abundance: .; d_gene: TRBD2; j_gene: TRBJ2-5; v_gene: TRBV5-1
CDR3aa: CASSLGTSGPLHF; CDR3nt: TGTGCCAGCAGCTTAGGGACATCGGGTCCCCTCCACTTT; abundance: .; d_gene: .; j_gene: TRBJ1-6; v_gene: TRBV7-2
CDR3aa: CASSSGGGTEAFF; CDR3nt: TGTGCCAGTAGTTCAGGGGGAGGAACTGAAGCTTTCTTT; abundance: .; d_gene: TRBD1; j_gene: TRBJ1-1; v_gene: TRBV19
CDR3aa: CASSAPGQGLVEQYF; CDR3nt: TGTGCCAGCAGCGCACCGGGACAGGGGCTTGTCGAGCAGTACTTC; abundance: .; d_gene: TRBD1; j_gene: TRBJ2-7; v_gene: TRBV7-9
CDR3aa: CASSEGRRQGRNTEAFF; CDR3nt: TGTGCCAGCAGTGAAGGTCGAAGACAGGGGCGGAACACTGAAGCTTTCTTT; abundance: .; d_gene: TRBD1; j_gene: TRBJ1-1; v_gene: TRBV6-1
CDR3aa: CASSGRQTLGANVLTF; CDR3nt: TGTGCCAGCAGTGGAAGACAGACTCTGGGGGCCAACGTCCTGACTTTC; abundance: .; d_gene: .; j_gene: TRBJ2-6; v_gene: TRBV6-1
CDR3aa: CASSRDRGRVDYGYTF; CDR3nt: TGTGCCAGCAGCCGCGACAGGGGGCGCGTCGACTATGGCTACACCTTC; abundance: .; d_gene: TRBD1; j_gene: TRBJ1-2; v_gene: TRBV14
CDR3aa: CASNFRESTDTQYF; CDR3nt: TGTGCCAGCAATTTTCGGGAAAGCACAGATACGCAGTATTTT; abundance: .; d_gene: .; j_gene: TRBJ2-3; v_gene: TRBV6-5
CDR3aa: CASSLDRSGTEAFF; CDR3nt: TGTGCCAGCAGTTTAGACAGATCGGGCACTGAAGCTTTCTTT; abundance: .; d_gene: .; j_gene: TRBJ1-1; v_gene: TRBV27
CDR3aa: CASSTTGGDQPQHF; CDR3nt: TGCGCCAGCAGCACGACAGGGGGCGACCAGCCCCAGCATTTT; abundance: once; d_gene: TRBD1; j_gene: TRBJ1-5; v_gene: TRBV5-1
CDR3aa: CASSQGVSEGANTEAFF; CDR3nt: TGCGCCAGCAGCCAAGGGGTGAGCGAAGGGGCGAACACTGAAGCTTTCTTT; abundance: .; d_gene: .; j_gene: TRBJ1-1; v_gene: TRBV4-1
CDR3aa: CASSYPVEDYEQYF; CDR3nt: TGTGCCAGCAGTTATCCAGTCGAGGACTACGAGCAGTACTTC; abundance: .; d_gene: .; j_gene: TRBJ2-7; v_gene: TRBV6-2/TRBV6-3
CDR3aa: CASSRVANTEAFF; CDR3nt: TGCGCCAGCTCGCGGGTGGCTAACACTGAAGCTTTCTTT; abundance: .; d_gene: .; j_gene: TRBJ1-1; v_gene: TRBV5-1
CDR3aa: CASRPGIEHGNQPQHF; CDR3nt: TGTGCCAGCAGACCCGGAATTGAACACGGGAATCAGCCCCAGCATTTT; abundance: .; d_gene: .; j_gene: TRBJ1-5; v_gene: TRBV27